This T cell receptor beta chain was profiled in a study of shared clonotypes between healthy human individuals. Of note for this clone: The sample has other DNA sequences that encode this CDR3 too.

Germline V gene sequence: CDR1 MNHEY, CDR2 SVGAGI. Trimming took off 6 bases at V and 3 bases at J, with 5 bases between the two ends. The length of the CDR3 is 11 residues. Every subset had its genomic DNA shared out evenly among several immunoSEQ plates. This table comes from immunoSEQ multiplex PCR, and its TCRdb copy is limited to in-frame clones, with some not included. The sample holds some 2.3 million clones, approximately 93% seen once. Sequencing was done on a sample of naive CD4+ T cells from PBMCs. Subset of the sample: CD45RA+ positively selected. This TCR was sampled from a man between 18 and 29 years old in good health. Some clones in this sample may be carry-over from other donors' samples. The chain couples TRBV6-5 to TRBJ1-1; D ambiguous. CDR3 DNA: TGTGCCAGCAGGAGGGACACTGAAGCTTTCTTT. This codes for CASRRDTEAFF.